The rows below give T cell receptor beta chains drawn from one sample of a study of T cell responses to AZD1222 COVID-19 vaccine. Repertoires were generated with immunoSEQ multiplex PCR, while TCRdb's copy carries only in-frame clones and drops some. The sample holds about 140,000 clones; roughly 90% are singletons and the top ten take over 3%. Here the sequenced sample was peripheral blood, taken on day 0 of AZD1222 vaccination. These receptors were collected from an adult in good health. Each CDR3 is given with its conserved first and last residue. Each record gives: J gene, V gene, CDR3 protein.

J gene: TRBJ1-4; V gene: TRBV5-4; CDR3 protein: CASSKGATNEKLFF
J gene: TRBJ2-7; V gene: TRBV3-1/TRBV3-2; CDR3 protein: CASSQGMDRPNEQYF
J gene: TRBJ1-4; V gene: TRBV7-9; CDR3 protein: CASSPGRGRVDEKLFF
J gene: TRBJ2-1; V gene: TRBV27; CDR3 protein: CASGLGYNEQFF
J gene: TRBJ1-2; V gene: TRBV27; CDR3 protein: CASSSRQRYYGYTF
J gene: TRBJ2-7; V gene: TRBV6-4; CDR3 protein: CASSDSLQPGPYEQYF
J gene: TRBJ1-2; V gene: TRBV7-8; CDR3 protein: CASSLVEGIHYGYTF
J gene: TRBJ2-7; V gene: TRBV9; CDR3 protein: CASSVKAGYYEQYF
J gene: TRBJ2-3; V gene: TRBV7-2; CDR3 protein: CASSRTSGVTDTQYF
J gene: TRBJ2-4; V gene: TRBV7-2; CDR3 protein: CASSGTSVPYF
J gene: TRBJ1-1; V gene: TRBV6-4; CDR3 protein: CASSTGTANTEAFF
J gene: TRBJ2-3; V gene: TRBV3-1/TRBV3-2; CDR3 protein: CASSQRGGIRTDTQYF
J gene: TRBJ1-1; V gene: TRBV27; CDR3 protein: CASSFQGSFAEAFF
J gene: TRBJ1-2; V gene: TRBV18; CDR3 protein: CASSPPSHRNYGYTF
J gene: TRBJ2-1; V gene: TRBV4-3; CDR3 protein: CASSQTRGRAGGREQFF
J gene: TRBJ2-2; V gene: TRBV6-2/TRBV6-3; CDR3 protein: CASSLPRGWESGGELFF
J gene: TRBJ2-7; V gene: TRBV28; CDR3 protein: CASSLTSGRSYEQYF
J gene: TRBJ2-2; V gene: TRBV7-6; CDR3 protein: CASSPAHPGPGTGELFF
J gene: TRBJ2-3; V gene: TRBV11-2; CDR3 protein: CASSSQGPDTQYF
J gene: TRBJ1-5; V gene: TRBV5-6; CDR3 protein: CASSLGRGDPNQPQHF
J gene: TRBJ2-6; V gene: TRBV4-2; CDR3 protein: CASSQVASGTGANVLTF
J gene: TRBJ2-5; V gene: TRBV6-6; CDR3 protein: CASSYRDRGFQETQYF